One sample yielded the 26 T cell receptor beta chains listed below, sequenced in a study of T-cell memory formation after mild COVID-19. From the 5' RACE reads, TCRdb called clonotypes with MiXCR, one entry per CDR3 protein. The sample has 200,000 to 250,000 distinct CDR3 sequences, 9% to 10% seen once. Specimen: PBMCs or a T cell subset sorted from them (not recorded which). The receptors stem from a man younger than 30 who had mild COVID-19 (a few samples of this study predate the infection). Cell type and time point are not known.

This clonotype was seen repeatedly, ten times or more. CDR3 coding DNA: TGCGCCAGCAGCTTGGATCGGACTGTGCAAGAGACCCAGTACTTC. Its translation: CASSLDRTVQETQYF. V is TRBV5-1 and J is TRBJ2-5; D may be TRBD2 (5 bases). This CDR3 spans 15 amino acids. V was shortened by 0 bases and J by 2 bases, with 11 bases between the two germline ends. Germline assignment: CDR1 SGHRS and CDR2 YFSETQ.

The chain uses TRBV20-1 and TRBJ1-3; a possible D gene is TRBD1 (6 bases). Germline assignment: CDR1 DFQATT and CDR2 SNEGSKA (reference sequence). The CDR3 consists of 14 residues. With 3 bases removed from V and 0 bases from J, the gap between germline ends came to 9 bases. The CDR3 DNA sequence: TGCAGTGCTAGCGACAGGACCTCTGGAAACACCATATATTTT. This translates into CSASDRTSGNTIYF.

The chain uses TRBV7-3 and TRBJ1-6; TRBD1 matches 10 bases. V shed 5 bases and J 7 bases; nucleotides not matched to a gene: 8. Germline V lookup: CDR1 SGHTA, CDR2 FQGTGA. This CDR3 comprises 16 residues. CDR3 amino acids: CASSLNDRGRNSPLHF. The CDR3 DNA is TGTGCCAGCAGCCTGAACGACAGGGGGCGAAATTCACCCCTCCACTTT.

The rearrangement links TRBV20-1 to TRBJ1-5; 8 bases are shared with TRBD1. V lost 3 bases and J lost 0; bases outside the gene matches: 13. The CDR3 runs 18 residues. Germline CDR1 is DFQATT and CDR2 is SNEGSKA (reference sequence). CDR3 protein: CSASWLSGQGISNQPQHF. CDR3 in DNA: TGCAGTGCTAGTTGGTTGTCCGGACAGGGAATTAGCAATCAGCCCCAGCATTTT.

In its sample, this clonotype was seen a few times. DNA for the CDR3: TGTGCCAGCAGTGGGGTAAATCAGCCCCAGCATTTT. This encodes CASSGVNQPQHF. The gene calls are TRBV5-6 and TRBJ1-5, with no clear D. Germline loops: CDR1 SGHDT, CDR2 YYEEEE. The CDR3 loop spans 12 amino acids. Trimming left V 5 bases short and J 4 bases short, with 7 bases between.

A few counts support this clonotype. The chain has TRBV6-2 or TRBV6-3 and TRBJ2-3; D unclear. Per germline, CDR1 MNHEY and CDR2 SVGEGT. With 6 bases removed from V and 0 bases from J, the gap between germline ends came to 13 bases. This CDR3 has 15 residues. For the CDR3, the DNA is TGTGCCAGCAGCCGCTACACCGTGAGCACAGATACGCAGTATTTT. Protein sequence: CASSRYTVSTDTQYF.

A few counts support this clonotype. CDR3 nucleotides: TGTGCCAGCAGCCAAGACCGGACTAGCGGGGGGCATGAGCAGTTCTTC. It codes for CASSQDRTSGGHEQFF. V usage is TRBV3-1 and J usage is TRBJ2-1, with TRBD2 matching 14 bases. Germline lookup yields CDR1 LGHDT and CDR2 YNNKEL (reference sequence). The J segment lost 8 bases and the V segment lost 0 bases, leaving 3 bases of the junction unmatched. The length of the CDR3 is 16 residues.

This clonotype was observed a few times. The V gene is TRBV12-3 or TRBV12-4, the J gene TRBJ1-1; 8 nucleotides align to TRBD1. The CDR3 loop spans 16 amino acids. Trimming cost V 4 bases and J 0 bases; bases outside gene matches: 7. The CDR3 region is CASSSTGDRMNTEAFF. CDR3 in DNA: TGTGCCAGCAGTTCGACAGGGGATCGCATGAACACTGAAGCTTTCTTT.

This sequence joins TRBV18 and TRBJ1-6; D not resolved. Germline CDR1 and CDR2: KGHSH and LQKENI. The germline V and J ends were trimmed by 0 bases and 5 bases, with 2 bases remaining between them. The CDR3 extends over 13 amino acids. In nucleotides, the CDR3 is TGTGCCAGCTCACCACCCGATAATTCACCCCTCCACTTT. This sequence encodes CASSPPDNSPLHF. The full variable domain, with the rest looked up from reference TRBV18 and TRBJ1-6, is NAGVMQNPRHLVRRRGQEARLRCSPMKGHSHVYWYRQLPEEGLKFMVYLQKENIIDESGMPKERFSAEFPKEGPSILRIQQVVRGDSAAYFCASSPPDNSPLHFGNGTRLTVT.

This clonotype was recorded a few times. The V and J genes are TRBV11-2 and TRBJ2-3, with 7 bases aligning to TRBD1. The CDR3 covers 15 residues. The V gene end was trimmed by 2 bases and the J gene end by 4 bases; junction bases not matched to a gene: 6. The germline V gene encodes CDR1 SGHAT and CDR2 FQNNGV. CDR3 in amino acids: CASSLMTGPPDTQYF. DNA of the CDR3: TGTGCCAGCAGCTTAATGACAGGGCCCCCAGATACGCAGTATTTT.

The genes are TRBV24-1 and TRBJ2-5; no clear D. The V and J ends lost 4 bases and 2 bases respectively, with 10 bases between them. The CDR3 contains 14 residues. The germline V gene encodes CDR1 KGHDR and CDR2 SFDVKD. The chain's CDR3 is CATSEPVGQETQYF. CDR3 in DNA: TGTGCCACCAGTGAGCCAGTGGGGCAAGAGACCCAGTACTTC.

The chain is built from TRBV29-1 and TRBJ2-2; no clear D. The CDR3 is made up of 13 amino acids. Germline lookup yields CDR1 SQVTM and CDR2 ANQGSEA. The germline V and J ends were trimmed by 4 bases and 3 bases, with 9 bases remaining between them. The CDR3: CSVGGVHTGELFF. In nucleotides, the CDR3 is TGCAGCGTTGGGGGTGTCCACACCGGGGAGCTGTTTTTT.

This chain connects TRBV6-6 to TRBJ2-7, with TRBD1 matching over 7 bases. CDR3 size: 15 residues. J gave up 4 bases and V 5 bases, and 11 bases lay outside the gene matches. Germline V gives CDR1 MNHNY, CDR2 SVGAGI (reference sequence). The CDR3 reads CASSNRRQGEYEQYV. In DNA form, the CDR3 reads TGTGCCAGCAGTAACCGTCGACAGGGAGAGTACGAGCAGTACGTC.

This clonotype was counted a few times. This sequence joins TRBV9 and TRBJ1-1; D gene unclear. CDR3 length: 15 amino acids. Looked up from germline, CDR1 is SGDLS and CDR2 is YYNGEE. The V and J ends lost 2 bases and 3 bases respectively, with 14 bases between them. The CDR3 here is CASSVNWGLDTEAFF. The DNA for the CDR3 is TGTGCCAGCAGCGTCAATTGGGGTCTTGACACTGAAGCTTTCTTT. The whole variable domain, remainder taken from reference TRBV9 and TRBJ1-1, is DSGVTQTPKHLITATGQRVTLRCSPRSGDLSVYWYQQSLDQGLQFLIQYYNGEERAKGNILERFSAQQFPDLHSELNLSSLELGDSALYFCASSVNWGLDTEAFFGQGTRLTVV.

This clonotype came up a few times. The chain recombines TRBV19 with TRBJ2-7, with D perhaps TRBD1 (6 bases). The CDR3 contains 13 residues. The ends were cut back, 3 bases at V and 4 bases at J, with 10 bases in the middle. CDR1 is LNHDA, CDR2 SQIVND, per germline (reference sequence). The CDR3 coding sequence is TGTGCCAGTAGTATCGGCAGGGGTTACGAGCAGTACTTC. As protein: CASSIGRGYEQYF.

The rearrangement uses TRBV5-1 and TRBJ2-7, with 9 bases fitting TRBD2. Losses at the gene ends were 0 bases for V and 1 base for J; bases not matched to a gene: 8. From germline, CDR1 is SGHRS and CDR2 YFSETQ. The CDR3 loop spans 17 amino acids. CDR3 nucleotides: TGCGCCAGCAGCTTGGGTCGGGCTAGCGGGGAATCCTACGAGCAGTACTTC. Its translation: CASSLGRASGESYEQYF. The whole variable domain, remainder taken from reference TRBV5-1 and TRBJ2-7, is KAGVTQTPRYLIKTRGQQVTLSCSPISGHRSVSWYQQTPGQGLQFLFEYFSETQRNKGNFPGRFSGRQFSNSRSEMNVSTLELGDSALYLCASSLGRASGESYEQYFGPGTRLTVT.

The chain couples TRBV5-1 to TRBJ2-4; D might be TRBD1 or TRBD2, each matching 5 bases. V lost 5 bases, J lost 12 bases, and 18 bases lay in between. From germline, CDR1 is SGHRS and CDR2 YFSETQ. The CDR3 is made up of 13 amino acids. This CDR3 is CASSSRSPGPQYF. CDR3 nucleotide sequence: TGCGCCAGCAGTTCAAGAAGTCCGGGACCTCAGTACTTC.

The chain uses TRBV7-2 and TRBJ1-3; D is unresolved. Germline-derived CDR1 and CDR2 are SGHTA and FQGNSA. There are 18 residues in the CDR3. V was cut by 2 bases and J by 0 bases, with 17 bases left in between. The CDR3 nucleotides read TGTGCCAGCAGCTTAAGGCAGCCTACCTACCTCTCTGGAAACACCATATATTTT. Translating it yields CASSLRQPTYLSGNTIYF.

This clonotype showed up many times. J is TRBJ2-3 and V is TRBV5-1; 10 bases align to TRBD2. The CDR3 covers 16 residues. After removal of 4 bases from V and 0 bases from J, the junction contained 5 bases not matched to a gene. From germline, CDR1 is SGHRS and CDR2 YFSETQ. The CDR3 region is CASSPGLAVSTDTQYF. Written as DNA, the CDR3 is TGCGCCAGCAGCCCAGGACTAGCGGTGAGCACAGATACGCAGTATTTT.

The V and J genes are TRBV2 and TRBJ1-1, with D perhaps matching TRBD1 (6 bases). CDR3 length: 14 residues. Trimming shortened V by 4 bases and J by 11 bases, and 20 bases separated the two germline ends. Germline V CDR1 and CDR2: SNHLY, FYNNEI. CDR3 residues: CASSVGGQDLAAFF. As DNA, the CDR3 is TGTGCCAGCAGTGTGGGGGGGCAGGATCTGGCCGCTTTCTTT.

V usage is TRBV24-1 and J usage is TRBJ2-1, with D possibly TRBD1 on 6 matching bases. Between the trimmed V and J ends, which lost 7 bases and 7 bases, there was a span of 22 bases. This CDR3 has 16 amino acids. Germline CDR1 reads KGHDR; CDR2 reads SFDVKD. CDR3: CATSGPLPRTANEQFF. The DNA of the CDR3 is TGTGCCACCAGCGGGCCCCTGCCCCGGACAGCAAATGAGCAGTTCTTC.

The chain combines TRBV3-1 with TRBJ2-3; no definite D call. The V and J ends lost 3 bases and 3 bases respectively, with 16 bases between them. The CDR3 extends over 16 amino acids. The V gene's germline CDR1 is LGHDT and CDR2 YNNKEL (reference sequence). CDR3: CASSQKGIDPTDTQYF. As DNA, the CDR3 is TGTGCCAGCAGCCAGAAAGGGATAGACCCGACAGATACGCAGTATTTT.

The table lists this clonotype with a few counts. The V gene is TRBV7-2, the J gene TRBJ2-3, with 10 nucleotides matching TRBD2. Germline V gene sequence: CDR1 SGHTA, CDR2 FQGNSA. The CDR3 length is 16 residues. The ends lost 3 bases at V and 5 bases at J; junction bases unmatched: 8. CDR3 in DNA: TGTGCCAGCAGCTTCCTTAGCGGGGGGCAAGGAGATACGCAGTATTTT. Translated, it gives CASSFLSGGQGDTQYF.

In its sample, this clonotype was seen many times. The V and J genes are TRBV5-4 and TRBJ2-2, with TRBD2 matching over 8 bases. Germline V CDR1 and CDR2: SGHNT, YYREEE (reference sequence). Losses at the gene ends were 4 bases for V and 5 bases for J; bases not matched to a gene: 7. CDR3 length equals 15 residues. In DNA form, the CDR3 reads TGTGCCAGCAGCCCGAGGACTAGCCTAACCGGGGAGCTGTTTTTT. Translated: CASSPRTSLTGELFF.

The chain has TRBV28 and TRBJ2-3; 10 nucleotides line up with TRBD1. The length of the CDR3 is 15 residues. Per the germline V gene, CDR1 is MDHEN and CDR2 is SYDVKM. Trimming took 6 bases from V and 3 from J; bases not matched to a gene: 6. The CDR3 sequence is CASRTGTGVTDTQYF. CDR3 DNA sequence: TGTGCCAGCAGAACCGGGACAGGGGTTACAGATACGCAGTATTTT.

The rearrangement joins TRBV7-3 to TRBJ2-3, with D unresolved. The V end was cut by 5 bases, the J end by 14 bases, with 5 bases between. Germline loops: CDR1 SGHTA, CDR2 FQGTGA. This CDR3 comprises 8 residues. In nucleotides, the CDR3 is TGTGCCAGCAGCCGTACGTATTTT. Protein: CASSRTYF.